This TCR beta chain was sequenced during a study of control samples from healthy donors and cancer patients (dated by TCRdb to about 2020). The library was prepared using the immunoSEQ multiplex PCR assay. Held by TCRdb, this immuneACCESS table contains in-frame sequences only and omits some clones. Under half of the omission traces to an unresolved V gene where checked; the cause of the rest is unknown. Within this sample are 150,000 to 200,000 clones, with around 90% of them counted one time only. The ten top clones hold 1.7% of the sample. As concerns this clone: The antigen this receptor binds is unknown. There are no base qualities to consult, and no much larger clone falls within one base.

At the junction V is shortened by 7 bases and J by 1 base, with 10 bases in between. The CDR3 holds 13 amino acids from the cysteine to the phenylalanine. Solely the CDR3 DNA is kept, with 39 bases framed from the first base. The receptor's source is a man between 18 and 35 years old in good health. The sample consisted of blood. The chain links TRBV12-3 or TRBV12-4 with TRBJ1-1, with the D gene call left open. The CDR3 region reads CASILERNTEAFF. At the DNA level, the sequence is TGTGCCAGCATCCTGGAGAGGAACACTGAAGCTTTCTTT.